This TCR beta chain was documented in a study of T cell responses to AZD1222 COVID-19 vaccine. Looking at the study overall: Second doses that came at about 4 or about 12 weeks were put together. Study findings and constraints: Mostly white British, mostly female donors; authors suggested clonal diversity may be underestimated. The number of AZD1222 recipients seropositive at baseline was only six. Unmutated regions of variants are reportedly targeted by nearly half of spike-specific TCRs.

On this clone: Its target is not known.

Libraries were prepared by immunoSEQ multiplex PCR; TCRdb keeps only in-frame clonotypes and omits some of them. The table shows about 92,000 clones, with roughly 91% occurring only once. Germline CDR1 is SGHTA and CDR2 is FQGNSA. Trimming removed 3 bases at V and 11 bases at J, with 13 bases between. The CDR3 has 12 residues. This TCR was sampled from an adult in good health. The chain is built from TRBV7-2 and TRBJ2-5, with a possible D match to TRBD2 (5 bases). Sequenced here: peripheral blood, sampled on day 0 of AZD1222 vaccination. Here the CDR3 reads CASSFLRTYQYF. The CDR3 DNA sequence: TGTGCCAGCAGCTTCTTAAGGACTTATCAGTACTTC.